Presented here are 3 T cell receptor beta chains from one specimen sequenced in a study of OX40 agonist ivuxolimab in advanced cancers. Clones were sequenced by immunoSEQ multiplex PCR, and TCRdb holds only the in-frame ones, with some missing. This sample has some 19,000 clones, with less than 90% found just once. The source was CD4+ or CD8+ T cells sorted from blood, collected in a trial of the OX40 agonist ivuxolimab. These receptor sequences come from an adult with an advanced solid tumor such as melanoma, head and neck, liver or kidney cancer.

The chain is built from TRBV28 and TRBJ2-1; D remains unclear. CDR3 length: 13 residues. The V and J ends lost 2 bases and 4 bases respectively, with 6 bases between them. Germline CDR1 MDHEN, CDR2 SYDVKM. In DNA form, the CDR3 reads TGTGCCAGCAGTTTAAGGTTGTACAATGAGCAGTTCTTC. This sequence encodes CASSLRLYNEQFF.

This chain connects TRBV7-3 to TRBJ1-2; D is possibly TRBD1 (5 bases). The CDR3 is 14 residues long. V shed 0 bases and J shed 3 bases, with 8 bases lying between them. The germline V gene has CDR1 SGHTA and CDR2 FQGTGA. The CDR3 region has the DNA TGTGCCAGCAGCTTAACGGGAGGGGACTATGGCTACACCTTC. This codes for CASSLTGGDYGYTF.

This chain links TRBV4-3 with TRBJ2-1, with 12 bases that match TRBD2. This CDR3 contains 15 residues. Germline V lookup: CDR1 LGHNA, CDR2 YSLEER. J gave up 6 bases and V 4 bases, and 4 bases lay outside the gene matches. In DNA, the CDR3 is TGCGCCAGCAGCCTTCGACTAGCGGGAGTCAATGAGCAGTTCTTC. The encoded protein is CASSLRLAGVNEQFF.